Below are 32 T cell receptor beta chains sequenced from a single sample in a study of blood T cell repertoires in COVID-19. Sequencing used immunoSEQ multiplex PCR; TCRdb keeps in-frame clones, though not all of them. The sample holds about 260,000 clones; 80% to 90% are singletons and the top ten take 9.5% to 13%. The sample taken for sequencing was peripheral blood. All receptors derive from a woman in her seventies with COVID-19, enrolled during active disease.

The chain has TRBV24-1 and TRBJ2-5; 7 nucleotides align to TRBD1. J lost 2 bases, V lost 3 bases, and 5 bases had no gene match. The germline gives CDR1 KGHDR, CDR2 SFDVKD. The CDR3 has 15 amino acids. The CDR3, as DNA: TGTGCCACCAGTGATCGAGACAGGGCTCAAGAGACCCAGTACTTC. It translates to CATSDRDRAQETQYF.

V and J are TRBV4-2 and TRBJ2-7; TRBD2 agrees at 7 bases. CDR3 size: 16 residues. With V trimmed by 0 bases and J by 3 bases, 8 bases remained unmatched. Germline CDR1 LGHNA, CDR2 YNFKEQ. The CDR3 is CASSQDSSGTHYEQYF. CDR3 sequence (DNA): TGTGCCAGCAGCCAAGATAGCAGCGGGACCCACTACGAGCAGTACTTC.

This rearrangement joins TRBV19 to TRBJ2-1; TRBD2 agrees at 9 bases. This CDR3 comprises 14 residues. Trimming took 4 bases from V and 7 from J; bases not matched to a gene: 5. The germline V gene encodes CDR1 LNHDA and CDR2 SQIVND (reference sequence). The CDR3 nucleotides read TGTGCCAGTAGTACTAGCGGGATGACGAATGAGCAGTTCTTC. Residues: CASSTSGMTNEQFF. Supplemented by reference TRBV19 and TRBJ2-1, the full variable domain reads DGGITQSPKYLFRKEGQNVTLSCEQNLNHDAMYWYRQDPGQGLRLIYYSQIVNDFQKGDIAEGYSVSREKKESFPLTVTSAQKNPTAFYLCASSTSGMTNEQFFGPGTRLTVL.

The chain is built from TRBV12-3 or TRBV12-4 and TRBJ2-5; D might be TRBD1 (5 bases). The CDR3 has 11 amino acids. V shed 5 bases and J shed 4 bases, with 5 bases lying between them. Here the CDR3 reads CASSQGETQYF. For the CDR3, the DNA is TGTGCCAGCAGTCAGGGAGAGACCCAGTACTTC.

The chain recombines TRBV19 with TRBJ2-7; 11 bases are a match to TRBD2. V was clipped by 5 bases and J by 7 bases; unmatched bases: 16. Germline CDR1 LNHDA, CDR2 SQIVND (reference sequence). This CDR3 comprises 17 residues. The CDR3 sequence is CASSPPPLAGGPGEQYF. Here the CDR3 DNA reads TGTGCCAGTAGTCCCCCCCCCTTAGCGGGAGGGCCGGGAGAGCAGTACTTC. The full variable domain, in which reference TRBV19 and TRBJ2-7 provide the parts outside the CDR3, is DGGITQSPKYLFRKEGQNVTLSCEQNLNHDAMYWYRQDPGQGLRLIYYSQIVNDFQKGDIAEGYSVSREKKESFPLTVTSAQKNPTAFYLCASSPPPLAGGPGEQYFGPGTRLTVT.

The chain couples TRBV5-1 to TRBJ1-4, with no clear D. From germline, CDR1 is SGHRS and CDR2 YFSETQ. V lost 8 bases and J lost 7, with 9 bases in between. The CDR3 extends over 11 amino acids. The CDR3 DNA reads as TGCGCCAGTCGGTGGTCTGAAAAACTGTTTTTT. Amino acid sequence: CASRWSEKLFF.

V gene TRBV6-5 combines with J gene TRBJ1-2; 10 bases match TRBD1. The CDR3 runs to 13 residues. From germline, CDR1 is MNHEY and CDR2 SVGAGI. V shed 7 bases and J 6 bases; nucleotides not matched to a gene: 5. CDR3 region: CASTGTGDDGYTF. CDR3 DNA sequence: TGTGCCAGCACCGGGACAGGGGACGATGGCTACACCTTC.

The chain links TRBV7-2 to TRBJ1-2; 8 bases are a match to TRBD1. With 6 bases clipped from V and 0 bases from J, the junction kept 3 bases outside the gene matches. CDR3 length: 14 residues. Germline-derived CDR1 and CDR2 are SGHTA and FQGNSA. CDR3 bases: TGTGCCAGCAGAAGACAGGGGTCTAACTATGGCTACACCTTC. Its translation: CASRRQGSNYGYTF.

V usage is TRBV5-4 and J usage is TRBJ2-3, with D perhaps TRBD2 (6 bases). V lost 2 bases and J 5 bases, leaving 9 bases between the germline ends. Looked up from germline, CDR1 is SGHNT and CDR2 is YYREEE (reference sequence). The CDR3 length is 13 residues. DNA for the CDR3: TGTGCCAGCAGCTTCAGGGAGGTAGATACGCAGTATTTT. It encodes CASSFREVDTQYF.

This chain uses TRBV4-3 with TRBJ2-1; D gene uncertain. Trimming removed 0 bases from V and 0 bases from J, with 15 bases in between. The CDR3 length is 18 residues. Germline assignment: CDR1 LGHNA and CDR2 YSLEER. CDR3 nucleotides: TGCGCCAGCAGCCAAGACCCCGATAGGTACAGCTCCTACAATGAGCAGTTCTTC. Translating it yields CASSQDPDRYSSYNEQFF.

Only a few counts were recorded for this clone. This rearrangement joins TRBV7-6 to TRBJ1-4; 10 bases are shared with TRBD1. J gave up 7 bases and V 4 bases, and 6 bases lay outside the gene matches. Germline loops: CDR1 SGHVS, CDR2 FNYEAQ. The CDR3 has 15 residues. The CDR3 loop is CASSSPGTGVEKLFF. The CDR3, as DNA: TGTGCCAGCAGCTCCCCCGGGACAGGGGTTGAAAAACTGTTTTTT.

The J gene is TRBJ1-1, the V gene TRBV6-6; unclear D gene. With 0 bases removed from V and 1 base from J, the gap between germline ends came to 9 bases. The CDR3 covers 15 residues. Germline V lookup: CDR1 MNHNY, CDR2 SVGAGI (reference sequence). CDR3 nucleotide sequence: TGTGCCAGCAGTTACTCGAGTAGGAGGAACACTGAAGCTTTCTTT. Residues: CASSYSSRRNTEAFF.

V and J are TRBV5-1 and TRBJ1-2, with D perhaps TRBD1 (6 bases). Germline CDR1 is SGHRS and CDR2 is YFSETQ. Trimming removed 0 bases from V and 6 bases from J, with 15 bases in between. The CDR3 is 15 amino acids. The CDR3 spells CASSLGSGDLNGYTF. CDR3 nucleotides: TGCGCCAGCAGCTTGGGCTCAGGGGATTTGAATGGCTACACCTTC.

In its sample, this clone was seen a few times. The chain couples TRBV11-2 to TRBJ2-7, with 8 bases identical to TRBD1. The CDR3 sequence is 17 residues long. The germline CDR1 and CDR2 sequences are SGHAT and FQNNGV. V lost 5 bases and J lost 5; bases outside the gene matches: 17. CDR3 DNA: TGTGCCAGCAGCGAGGACAGGGCGGCAGGGGGCCGGGACGAGCAGTACTTC. It yields the protein CASSEDRAAGGRDEQYF.

This chain joins TRBV4-3 and TRBJ2-2; a weak D match, TRBD2 (6 bases). CDR3 size: 17 residues. CDR1 is LGHNA, CDR2 YSLEER, per germline. V dropped 1 base and J dropped 3 bases, with 15 bases sitting between them. The chain's CDR3 is CASSQVKLAVDTGELFF. The CDR3 DNA reads TGCGCCAGCAGCCAAGTGAAACTAGCCGTTGACACCGGGGAGCTGTTTTTT.

This chain joins TRBV7-6 and TRBJ1-5, with 8 bases that match TRBD1. This CDR3 contains 17 residues. CDR1 and CDR2 (germline): SGHVS, FNYEAQ. The ends lost 4 bases at V and 5 bases at J; junction bases unmatched: 13. CDR3: CASSSRWGQVFDQPQHF. Written as DNA, the CDR3 is TGTGCCAGCAGCTCGAGATGGGGACAGGTTTTTGATCAGCCCCAGCATTTT.

CDR3 loop: CASSPANLGQGGEPQHF. The CDR3 region has the DNA TGTGCCAGCAGTCCAGCCAACCTTGGACAGGGAGGGGAGCCCCAGCATTTT. The rearrangement links TRBV3-1 (or the pseudogene TRBV3-2) to TRBJ1-5, with TRBD1 matching 8 bases. Germline V gene lookup returns CDR1 LGHDT and CDR2 YNNKEL (reference sequence). The length of the CDR3 is 17 residues. Germline trimming cut 6 bases from V and 8 bases from J; bases unmatched to any gene: 18.

On this clone: The same CDR3 is also encoded by other DNA sequences in this sample. The V gene is TRBV30, the J gene TRBJ1-4, with unresolved D. Trimming stripped 0 bases from V and 4 bases from J, with 3 bases between. The CDR3 has 12 residues. Germline V gene sequence: CDR1 GTSNPN, CDR2 SVGIG (reference sequence). CDR3 in amino acids: CAWSVRNEKLFF. The CDR3 DNA reads TGTGCCTGGAGTGTCCGTAATGAAAAACTGTTTTTT. The whole variable domain, filled in from reference TRBV30 and TRBJ1-4, reads SQTIHQWPATLVQPVGSPLSLECTVEGTSNPNLYWYRQAAGRGLQLLFYSVGIGQISSEVPQNLSASRPQDRQFILSSKKLLLSDSGFYLCAWSVRNEKLFFGSGTQLSVL.

The chain joins TRBV7-6 to TRBJ1-3, with no clear D. The CDR3 runs to 16 residues. V lost 5 bases and J 4 bases, leaving 18 bases between the germline ends. Germline lookup yields CDR1 SGHVS and CDR2 FNYEAQ. The CDR3 DNA follows: TGTGCCAGCAGCCCCCTGAGGGCAACCCACGGAAACACCATATATTTT. As protein: CASSPLRATHGNTIYF.

V usage is TRBV30 and J usage is TRBJ1-5, with D possibly matching TRBD1 (6 bases). The V and J ends lost 2 bases and 6 bases respectively, with 11 bases between them. The CDR3 loop spans 13 amino acids. Germline assignment: CDR1 GTSNPN and CDR2 SVGIG (reference sequence). This CDR3 reads CAWSTGYSQPQHF. The CDR3 DNA reads TGTGCCTGGAGTACAGGGTATAGTCAGCCCCAGCATTTT.

The chain recombines TRBV18 with TRBJ1-5; possibly TRBD1 for D (6 bases). Germline CDR1 reads KGHSH; CDR2 reads LQKENI. This CDR3 has 16 amino acids. Trimming left V 3 bases short and J 4 bases short, with 16 bases between. The CDR3 here is CASSPGSGGLNQPQHF. The CDR3 DNA reads as TGTGCCAGCTCACCGGGAAGCGGGGGCCTAAATCAGCCCCAGCATTTT.

The gene calls are TRBV21-1 and TRBJ2-5; the DNA was not used to check the table's D call, TRBD1. TRBV21-1 is shown as a pseudogene. CDR3 length: 16 residues. CDR3 amino acids: CASRSIPGQGQETQYF. The CDR3 DNA reads TGTGCCAGCAGGTCCATTCCGGGACAGGGCCAAGAGACCCAGTACTTC.

This chain connects TRBV27 to TRBJ1-5; a weak D match, TRBD1 (6 bases). Deletions cut 4 bases from V and 3 bases from J, with 10 bases between. The germline V gene has CDR1 MNHEY and CDR2 SMNVEV (reference sequence). The CDR3 has 14 amino acids. CDR3 bases: TGTGCCAGCAGTTCCCAGGGGATCAATCAGCCCCAGCATTTT. Translation: CASSSQGINQPQHF.

The sample holds one count of this clone. The chain carries TRBV28 and TRBJ1-2, with a weak D call TRBD1 (5 bases). The germline V and J ends were trimmed by 4 bases and 7 bases, with 10 bases remaining between them. The germline gives CDR1 MDHEN, CDR2 SYDVKM. The CDR3 has 12 residues. CDR3 nucleotides: TGTGCCAGCAGTTCAGGGCCGGCTGGCTACACCTTC. Translating it yields CASSSGPAGYTF.

This clone was counted at least ten times. The chain employs TRBV14 and TRBJ2-7; D unclear. The CDR3 runs 13 residues. Germline V gene data show CDR1 as SGHDN and CDR2 as FVKESK. The V gene lost 0 bases and the J gene lost 6 bases, with 9 bases spanning the gap. CDR3 bases: TGTGCCAGCAGCCAAGACCCTTGGCCCGAGCAGTACTTC. It is translated as CASSQDPWPEQYF.

This chain connects TRBV2 to TRBJ1-5; D call uncertain. The germline CDR1 and CDR2 sequences are SNHLY and FYNNEI. The CDR3 contains 13 residues. The V end was cut by 4 bases, the J end by 3 bases, with 7 bases between. The CDR3 DNA sequence: TGTGCCAGCAGTGGAGGATACAATCAGCCCCAGCATTTT. Translating it yields CASSGGYNQPQHF.

V and J are TRBV4-1 and TRBJ2-7, with 9 positions matching TRBD2. After removal of 5 bases from V and 5 bases from J, the junction contained 7 bases not matched to a gene. Per germline, CDR1 MGHRA and CDR2 YSYEKL. CDR3 length: 14 residues. CDR3 sequence reads: CASSSGTSYHEQYF. In DNA, the CDR3 is TGCGCCAGCAGCTCCGGGACTAGCTACCACGAGCAGTACTTC.

The CDR3 protein is CASSFLSFEREGTGELFF. The CDR3, as DNA: TGTGCCAGCAGTTTCCTCTCCTTCGAGCGGGAGGGCACCGGGGAGCTGTTTTTT. This chain links TRBV27 with TRBJ2-2, with 10 nucleotides matching TRBD2. CDR3 length: 18 residues. V shed 3 bases, J shed 4 bases, and the junction held 11 bases outside the gene matches. Looked up from germline, CDR1 is MNHEY and CDR2 is SMNVEV (reference sequence).

The J gene is TRBJ1-2, the V gene TRBV3-1 (or the pseudogene TRBV3-2); D is possibly TRBD1 (5 bases). Germline CDR1 and CDR2: LGHDT and YNNKEL (reference sequence). V was cut by 1 base and J by 1 base, with 10 bases left in between. CDR3 size: 15 residues. CDR3 amino acids: CASSQALGGNYGYTF. The DNA for the CDR3 is TGTGCCAGCAGCCAAGCCCTGGGGGGTAACTATGGCTACACCTTC.

This CDR3 is CAWRAGGSYGYTF. CDR3 nucleotide sequence: TGTGCCTGGAGGGCAGGGGGGAGCTATGGCTACACCTTC. This chain uses TRBV30 with TRBJ1-2; 7 nucleotides line up with TRBD1. The CDR3 extends over 13 amino acids. With 3 bases clipped from V and 4 bases from J, the junction kept 5 bases outside the gene matches. From germline, CDR1 is GTSNPN and CDR2 SVGIG (reference sequence).

The chain combines TRBV20-1 with TRBJ1-1, with D maybe TRBD1 (6 bases). V lost 2 bases to trimming and J lost 11 bases, with 12 bases between them. This CDR3 contains 11 residues. Germline V lookup: CDR1 DFQATT, CDR2 SNEGSKA (reference sequence). CDR3: CSARQGLVAFF. Here the CDR3 DNA reads TGCAGTGCTAGACAGGGGCTCGTGGCTTTCTTT.

The V gene is TRBV24-1, the J gene TRBJ1-5; a possible D gene is TRBD1 (6 bases). CDR1 KGHDR and CDR2 SFDVKD come from the germline V gene. The CDR3 sequence is 14 residues long. The germline V and J ends were trimmed by 5 bases and 1 base, with 8 bases remaining between them. The CDR3 DNA follows: TGTGCCACCAGTGCAGGGGCAAGCAATCAGCCCCAGCATTTT. It is translated as CATSAGASNQPQHF.